The 21 T cell receptor beta chains given below trace back to one sample, sequenced in a study of shared clonotypes between healthy human individuals. Method: immunoSEQ multiplex PCR; TCRdb's copy keeps in-frame clones and lacks some. Among some 1,100,000 clones listed, around three quarters were seen once. The specimen was memory CD4+ T cells from PBMCs. Subset denoted: CD45RA-negative fraction. The receptors stem from a man between 18 and 35 years old in good health. Some clones in this sample may be carry-over from other donors' samples.

The rearrangement links TRBV29-1 to TRBJ2-1, with 11 bases identical to TRBD2. V gave up 4 bases and J gave up 4 bases; unmatched junction bases: 12. This CDR3 contains 17 residues. Germline V gives CDR1 SQVTM, CDR2 ANQGSEA. CDR3: CSVGGIAGGPSYNEQFF. DNA of the CDR3: TGCAGCGTTGGGGGGATAGCGGGAGGGCCCTCATACAATGAGCAGTTCTTC.

The chain has TRBV28 and TRBJ1-2, with 8 bases identical to TRBD1. The ends lost 2 bases at V and 2 bases at J; junction bases unmatched: 7. Germline lookup yields CDR1 MDHEN and CDR2 SYDVKM. The CDR3 spans 16 residues. DNA of the CDR3: TGTGCCAGCAGTTTAGGCCAGGGGGCGCGAAACTATGGCTACACCTTC. The encoded protein is CASSLGQGARNYGYTF.

To note about this clone: The sample carries other DNA sequences with the same CDR3. This rearrangement joins TRBV15 to TRBJ2-7; no definite D call. The V gene lost 0 bases and the J gene lost 4 bases, with 7 bases spanning the gap. This CDR3 comprises 13 residues. Germline V CDR1 and CDR2: LNHNV, YYDKDF (reference sequence). The DNA of the CDR3 is TGTGCCACCAGCAGAGATCGGGTATACGAGCAGTACTTC. Its translation is CATSRDRVYEQYF.

The CDR3 sequence is CASSLAGGRADTQYF. The CDR3 DNA follows: TGTGCCAGCAGCCTAGCGGGAGGAAGAGCAGATACGCAGTATTTT. This chain connects TRBV7-3 to TRBJ2-3; 11 positions agree with TRBD2. The V and J ends lost 5 bases and 4 bases, in that order; junction bases with no gene match: 5. This CDR3 has 15 residues. The germline gives CDR1 SGHTA, CDR2 FQGTGA.

The J gene is TRBJ2-7, the V gene TRBV20-1; D is perhaps TRBD2 (6 bases). The CDR3 length is 10 residues. Trimming shortened V by 5 bases and J by 7 bases, and 9 bases separated the two germline ends. Germline CDR1 reads DFQATT; CDR2 reads SNEGSKA (reference sequence). CDR3 amino acids: CSAVGREQYF. CDR3 in DNA: TGCAGTGCTGTAGGGAGGGAGCAGTACTTC.

In this sample, this clone turned up once. V gene TRBV2 combines with J gene TRBJ2-7; D remains unclear. V was clipped by 1 base and J by 3 bases, with 7 bases between them. The germline CDR1 and CDR2 sequences are SNHLY and FYNNEI. This CDR3 has 13 residues. The CDR3 sequence is CASSEDRVYEQYF. CDR3 bases: TGTGCCAGCAGTGAAGATAGGGTCTACGAGCAGTACTTC.

The genes are TRBV11-2 and TRBJ2-7, with 9 bases identical to TRBD2. The CDR3 runs to 13 residues. CDR1 SGHAT and CDR2 FQNNGV come from the germline V gene. V shed 3 bases and J 7 bases; nucleotides not matched to a gene: 4. The CDR3 nucleotides are TGTGCCAGCAGCTTTGTCCTAGCGGGAGAGCAGTACTTC. Encoded protein: CASSFVLAGEQYF. Drawing the rest from reference TRBV11-2 and TRBJ2-7, the complete variable domain is EAGVAQSPRYKIIEKRQSVAFWCNPISGHATLYWYQQILGQGPKLLIQFQNNGVVDDSQLPKDRFSAERLKGVDSTLKIQPAKLEDSAVYLCASSFVLAGEQYFGPGTRLTVT.

This chain joins TRBV5-8 and TRBJ2-3; D perhaps matches TRBD1 (5 bases). This CDR3 is 13 amino acids long. V lost 5 bases and J lost 2, with 9 bases in between. CDR1 and CDR2 from the germline V gene are SGHTS and YDEGEE. The CDR3 spells CASSLGHTDTQYF. The CDR3 DNA is TGTGCCAGCAGTCTGGGGCACACAGATACGCAGTATTTT.

V and J are TRBV6-5 and TRBJ1-4; 8 bases are a match to TRBD1. Per the germline V gene, CDR1 is MNHEY and CDR2 is SVGAGI. This CDR3 comprises 14 residues. V was pared by 5 bases and J by 8 bases, with 7 bases of the junction left unmatched. The CDR3 region is CASSTGQGREKLFF. The CDR3 DNA reads TGTGCCAGCAGTACCGGACAGGGCCGGGAAAAACTGTTTTTT.

The rearrangement joins TRBV4-1 to TRBJ2-1; TRBD2 matches at 12 bases. Looked up from germline, CDR1 is MGHRA and CDR2 is YSYEKL. CDR3 size: 16 residues. V shed 0 bases and J 4 bases; nucleotides not matched to a gene: 1. Here the CDR3 DNA reads TGCGCCAGCAGCCAAGATGGGACTAGCGGGTACAATGAGCAGTTCTTC. Protein: CASSQDGTSGYNEQFF.

The V call is TRBV11-2, the J call TRBJ1-5; no reliable D call. Germline loops: CDR1 SGHAT, CDR2 FQNNGV. The CDR3 spans 13 residues. Trimming took 5 bases from V and 3 from J, leaving 8 bases between them. The CDR3 DNA reads TGTGCCAGCAGCACCCGAGACAATCAGCCCCAGCATTTT. Translated: CASSTRDNQPQHF.

This clone has only a few counts. The same CDR3 also results from other DNA sequences found in this sample. The chain uses TRBV20-1 and TRBJ2-5; no clear D gene. Trimming took off 6 bases at V and 2 bases at J, with 4 bases between the two ends. The CDR3 is 10 residues long. CDR1 and CDR2 from the germline V gene are DFQATT and SNEGSKA (reference sequence). For the CDR3, the DNA is TGCAGTGCCTTTCAAGAGACCCAGTACTTC. This gives the protein CSAFQETQYF.

This sequence joins TRBV15 and TRBJ2-5; 10 bases fit TRBD1. The V gene end was trimmed by 3 bases and the J gene end by 2 bases; junction bases not matched to a gene: 3. Germline V gene lookup returns CDR1 LNHNV and CDR2 YYDKDF (reference sequence). This CDR3 has 15 amino acids. CDR3 region: CATSSQDRGQETQYF. For the CDR3, the DNA is TGTGCCACCAGCAGCCAGGACAGGGGGCAAGAGACCCAGTACTTC.

This chain joins TRBV5-4 and TRBJ1-2; D is possibly TRBD1 (5 bases). In germline, CDR1 is SGHNT, CDR2 YYREEE (reference sequence). Trimming took off 6 bases at V and 8 bases at J, with 14 bases between the two ends. CDR3 length equals 12 residues. CDR3 coding DNA: TGTGCCAGCAACGTATGGGGCGGCGGCTACACCTTC. Its protein is CASNVWGGGYTF.

The chain joins TRBV7-3 to TRBJ2-3; 7 nucleotides agree with TRBD2. Germline CDR1 reads SGHTA; CDR2 reads FQGTGA. Germline trimming cut 1 base from V and 2 bases from J; bases unmatched to any gene: 12. The CDR3 extends over 18 amino acids. The CDR3 DNA follows: TGTGCCAGCAGCTTAAATTCGGCGGGGGAAACCTCCACAGATACGCAGTATTTT. Protein: CASSLNSAGETSTDTQYF. Supplemented by reference TRBV7-3 and TRBJ2-3, the full variable domain reads GAGVSQTPSNKVTEKGKYVELRCDPISGHTALYWYRQSLGQGPEFLIYFQGTGAADDSGLPNDRFFAVRPEGSVSTLKIQRTERGDSAVYLCASSLNSAGETSTDTQYFGPGTRLTVL.

This clone was found once. V gene TRBV4-2 combines with J gene TRBJ2-1, with TRBD2 identical over 12 bases. With V trimmed by 6 bases and J by 8 bases, 8 bases remained unmatched. The CDR3 is made up of 15 amino acids. Germline CDR1 is LGHNA and CDR2 is YNFKEQ. The CDR3 DNA follows: TGTGCCAGCAGTCTCACTAGCGGGAGGCAGTATGAGCAGTTCTTC. This codes for CASSLTSGRQYEQFF.

V usage is TRBV7-8 and J usage is TRBJ2-3; D may match TRBD1 or TRBD2 (8 bases each). The CDR3 extends over 16 amino acids. The V gene's germline CDR1 is SGHVS and CDR2 FQNEAQ. V was trimmed by 5 bases and J by 8 bases, leaving 23 bases between them. CDR3: CASSQQGVAGKGTQYF. Here the CDR3 DNA reads TGTGCCAGCAGCCAACAGGGGGTAGCGGGAAAGGGTACGCAGTATTTT.

This sequence joins TRBV21-1 and TRBJ1-5. TRBV21-1 is a known pseudogene. The CDR3 runs to 15 residues. The CDR3 DNA is TGTGCCAGCATAAAGGTCGGGGGCCCGGATCAGCCCCAGCATTTT. Translated, it gives CASIKVGGPDQPQHF.

This clone has a handful of counts. The rearrangement uses TRBV5-4 and TRBJ2-1, with D perhaps matching TRBD1 or TRBD2 (5 bases each). This CDR3 region has 16 residues. Trimming pared 4 bases from V and 1 base from J, leaving 15 bases between. The germline V gene encodes CDR1 SGHNT and CDR2 YYREEE (reference sequence). The CDR3 is CASSRWGSGSYNEQFF. DNA of the CDR3: TGTGCCAGCAGCCGATGGGGGAGCGGATCCTACAATGAGCAGTTCTTC.

This rearrangement joins TRBV18 to TRBJ2-1; a weak D match, TRBD1 (5 bases). Deletions cut 2 bases from V and 14 bases from J, with 19 bases between. The V gene's germline CDR1 is KGHSH and CDR2 LQKENI. This CDR3 spans 14 amino acids. The CDR3 DNA is TGTGCCAGCTCACCAAATGAAGGGGTCCTTCTGGAGTTCTTC. This codes for CASSPNEGVLLEFF.

The chain employs TRBV5-1 and TRBJ2-1, with TRBD2 identical over 8 bases. Germline V gives CDR1 SGHRS, CDR2 YFSETQ. This CDR3 has 21 residues. The V segment lost 5 bases and the J segment 0 bases; nucleotides outside the gene matches: 22. The DNA for the CDR3 is TGCGCCAGCAGACGTCAATCCGTTGCTAGCAGCAGCGGGAGCTCCTACAATGAGCAGTTCTTC. Its translation: CASRRQSVASSSGSSYNEQFF.